This T cell receptor (beta chain) was recovered during a study of beta chain features in type 1 diabetes. The CDR3 extends over 15 amino acids. Germline loops: CDR1 GTSNPN, CDR2 SVGIG (reference sequence). The germline V and J ends were trimmed by 0 bases and 7 bases, with 16 bases remaining between them. This clone has only a few counts. Antigen unknown. Investigators reverse transcribed all isolated RNA, so they sequenced expressed TCRB transcripts. TCRdb's table, derived via immunoSEQ multiplex PCR, lists solely in-frame clones and lacks some. The sample holds about 650,000 clones, 12% seen once. Points from the study as a whole: Patients with Type 1 diabetes showed moderately but significantly shorter TCRB CDR3s in all four CD4+ subsets.

The V gene is TRBV30, the J gene TRBJ2-1; D not resolved. The TCR comes from a man aged 25 to 40 with type 1 diabetes. The sample consisted of naive CD4+ T cells from blood. DNA for the CDR3: TGTGCCTGGAGTGTACTGGGGTCCTTGGGGAATGAGCAGTTCTTC. This gives the protein CAWSVLGSLGNEQFF.